Shown below are 23 T cell receptor beta chains from a single sample sequenced in a study of cytomegalovirus exposure and HLA in healthy donors. PCR involved 60 Vbeta and 13 Jbeta primers. Clones were read by immunoSEQ multiplex PCR, and TCRdb kept only the in-frame ones, dropping some. Among 99,000 or so clones, over 9% were seen once, and the ten largest hold around 5.9%. Sequencing was done on a sample of PBMCs. The receptors come from a man in his forties or fifties in good health and CMV-seropositive.

This clone was seen a few times. This chain connects TRBV27 to TRBJ2-7; 11 nucleotides line up with TRBD1. Germline V CDR1 and CDR2: MNHEY, SMNVEV (reference sequence). V lost 8 bases and J lost 0; bases outside the gene matches: 6. CDR3 length: 15 residues. The CDR3 nucleotides read TGTGCCAGCGTCCGGGACAGGGGGAGCTCCTACGAGCAGTACTTC. Translating it yields CASVRDRGSSYEQYF.

The chain has TRBV5-6 and TRBJ2-5; 8 nucleotides match TRBD1. The V gene end was trimmed by 0 bases and the J gene end by 1 base; junction bases not matched to a gene: 2. CDR1 and CDR2 (germline): SGHDT, YYEEEE. The CDR3 consists of 15 residues. The CDR3 DNA sequence: TGTGCCAGCAGCTTGGCGACAGGGGCCCAAGAGACCCAGTACTTC. Translated, it gives CASSLATGAQETQYF.

This clone was counted between two and nine times. The chain employs TRBV15 and TRBJ1-5; 8 nucleotides align to TRBD1. CDR3 length equals 15 residues. V was pared by 0 bases and J by 7 bases, with 5 bases of the junction left unmatched. Germline CDR1 reads LNHNV; CDR2 reads YYDKDF (reference sequence). The CDR3 bases are TGTGCCACCAGCAGAGACCCCGGGACAGGCCAGCCCCAGCATTTT. Its translation: CATSRDPGTGQPQHF.

The CDR3 nucleotides read TGTGCCAGCGACAAAGATCAGGGAGGCATTACTAATGAAAAACTGTTTTTT. This codes for CASDKDQGGITNEKLFF. This chain joins TRBV21-1 and TRBJ1-4. TRBV21-1 represents a pseudogene. CDR3 length: 17 residues.

Here the CDR3 reads CASSVEGTGTEQFF. The DNA for the CDR3 is TGTGCCAGCAGCGTAGAAGGAACAGGTACTGAGCAGTTCTTC. The rearrangement uses TRBV9 and TRBJ2-1; D might be TRBD1 (5 bases). Germline V gene sequence: CDR1 SGDLS, CDR2 YYNGEE. The CDR3 extends over 14 amino acids. Trimming stripped 0 bases from V and 9 bases from J, with 13 bases between.

The rearrangement uses TRBV5-1 and TRBJ2-7; TRBD1 aligns across 7 bases. Germline values: CDR1 SGHRS, CDR2 YFSETQ. V shed 4 bases and J 0 bases; nucleotides not matched to a gene: 13. CDR3 length: 17 amino acids. CDR3 DNA: TGCGCCAGCAGCCCATTGATCGGGTCAGGGGGCTCCTACGAGCAGTACTTC. Its translation is CASSPLIGSGGSYEQYF.

In this sample, this clone turned up a few times. The V call is TRBV4-3, the J call TRBJ2-1; 8 positions agree with TRBD2. J lost 2 bases, V lost 4 bases, and 7 bases had no gene match. This CDR3 comprises 16 residues. Germline CDR1 LGHNA, CDR2 YSLEER. The CDR3 region is CASSRGTSSTYNEQFF. CDR3 DNA: TGCGCCAGCAGCCGAGGGACTAGTTCTACCTACAATGAGCAGTTCTTC.

The chain is built from TRBV4-1 and TRBJ2-1; 15 bases are a match to TRBD2. The V gene's germline CDR1 is MGHRA and CDR2 YSYEKL. CDR3 size: 22 residues. Trimming took 6 bases from V and 0 from J; bases not matched to a gene: 18. This CDR3 is CASSPPGLAGGGATGSYNEQFF. CDR3 bases: TGCGCCAGCAGTCCTCCGGGACTAGCGGGAGGCGGGGCAACAGGCTCCTACAATGAGCAGTTCTTC.

The sample holds a few counts of this clone. This sequence joins TRBV10-1 and TRBJ2-7; a weak D match, TRBD2 (6 bases). V was cut by 3 bases and J by 1 base, with 10 bases left in between. The CDR3 has 14 amino acids. Germline V gene sequence: CDR1 WNHNN, CDR2 SYGVQD (reference sequence). The CDR3 protein is CASSDSGGSYEQYF. CDR3 sequence (DNA): TGCGCCAGCAGTGACTCAGGAGGGTCCTACGAGCAGTACTTC.

The chain uses TRBV15 and TRBJ2-3; 7 bases are a match to TRBD1. The ends lost 3 bases at V and 3 bases at J; junction bases unmatched: 3. The CDR3 consists of 14 residues. Germline CDR1 reads LNHNV; CDR2 reads YYDKDF (reference sequence). The CDR3 loop is CATSSRQGTDTQYF. CDR3 bases: TGTGCCACCAGCAGTAGACAGGGAACAGATACGCAGTATTTT.

V and J are TRBV27 and TRBJ1-1, with TRBD1 identical over 7 bases. V shed 2 bases and J 10 bases; nucleotides not matched to a gene: 13. The CDR3 covers 15 residues. Germline V CDR1 and CDR2: MNHEY, SMNVEV (reference sequence). CDR3 sequence: CASSLGGTVLVPAFF. CDR3 nucleotides: TGTGCCAGCAGTTTAGGAGGGACAGTCCTGGTTCCAGCTTTCTTT.

This clone has a handful of counts. The genes are TRBV4-1 and TRBJ1-2; 7 bases align to TRBD1. This CDR3 is 11 amino acids long. V lost 6 bases, J lost 10 bases, and 5 bases stayed unmatched. Looked up from germline, CDR1 is MGHRA and CDR2 is YSYEKL. The CDR3 DNA is TGCGCCAGCAGGCCTACAGGGGACTACACCTTC. As protein: CASRPTGDYTF.

The CDR3 bases are TGTGCCAGCAGCTACCGCGGGACTACAACCTACGAGCAGTACTTC. This sequence encodes CASSYRGTTTYEQYF. The chain recombines TRBV27 with TRBJ2-7; 7 bases fit TRBD2. The CDR3 contains 15 residues. Germline trimming cut 6 bases from V and 2 bases from J; bases unmatched to any gene: 10. Per germline, CDR1 MNHEY and CDR2 SMNVEV (reference sequence).

CDR3 sequence (DNA): TGTGCCAGCTCACCATTAAGCGAGTCCTACAATGAGCAGTTCTTC. Translation: CASSPLSESYNEQFF. This chain joins TRBV18 and TRBJ2-1, with unresolved D. The CDR3 is 15 residues long. Germline V gene sequence: CDR1 KGHSH, CDR2 LQKENI. The V end was cut by 2 bases, the J end by 1 base, with 9 bases between.

V is TRBV13 and J is TRBJ2-7, with 9 bases identical to TRBD1. The V gene end was trimmed by 4 bases and the J gene end by 1 base; junction bases not matched to a gene: 11. The length of the CDR3 is 17 residues. Germline CDR1 is PRHDT and CDR2 is FYEKMQ (reference sequence). CDR3 in amino acids: CASSSTGTGITSYEQYF. DNA of the CDR3: TGTGCCAGCAGCTCAACCGGGACAGGGATTACTTCCTACGAGCAGTACTTC.

The CDR3 loop reads CASSEDLLAMNEQYF. As DNA, the CDR3 is TGTGCCAGCAGCGAAGACCTACTAGCGATGAATGAGCAGTACTTC. V usage is TRBV5-4 and J usage is TRBJ2-7; TRBD2 matches at 7 bases. The germline gives CDR1 SGHNT, CDR2 YYREEE (reference sequence). The CDR3 has 15 residues. Trimming cost V 4 bases and J 7 bases; bases outside gene matches: 14.

The chain couples TRBV7-6 to TRBJ2-1; TRBD2 matches at 7 bases. In germline, CDR1 is SGHVS, CDR2 FNYEAQ. With V trimmed by 5 bases and J by 7 bases, 11 bases remained unmatched. CDR3 length: 15 residues. CDR3 loop: CASSGTVSGTNEQFF. CDR3 DNA sequence: TGTGCCAGCAGCGGAACCGTGAGCGGGACTAATGAGCAGTTCTTC.

This clone was observed a handful of times. The chain combines TRBV9 with TRBJ2-3; 9 nucleotides match TRBD2. The germline V gene encodes CDR1 SGDLS and CDR2 YYNGEE. There are 13 residues in the CDR3. The trim removed 3 bases at V and 4 bases at J, leaving 0 bases unmatched. The CDR3 is CASSGLAADTQYF. The CDR3 bases are TGTGCCAGCAGCGGACTAGCGGCAGATACGCAGTATTTT.

The rearrangement uses TRBV7-2 and TRBJ2-6; perhaps TRBD2 as D (6 bases). There are 17 residues in the CDR3. V was cut by 4 bases and J by 4 bases, with 17 bases left in between. In germline, CDR1 is SGHTA, CDR2 FQGNSA. The DNA of the CDR3 is TGTGCCAGCAGCTCCCAACGGACTATAGCCGGGGCCAACGTCCTGACTTTC. Translation gives CASSSQRTIAGANVLTF.

The chain joins TRBV7-2 to TRBJ1-4, with TRBD1 as a possible D gene (6 bases). The CDR3 sequence is 16 residues long. Trimming stripped 0 bases from V and 1 base from J, with 9 bases between. Germline V gene lookup returns CDR1 SGHTA and CDR2 FQGNSA. CDR3 nucleotide sequence: TGTGCCAGCAGCTTAGCCAAGGGGGAAACTAATGAAAAACTGTTTTTT. As protein: CASSLAKGETNEKLFF.

This clone was counted only a few times. This rearrangement joins TRBV20-1 to TRBJ2-1; D is uncertain. The germline V gene encodes CDR1 DFQATT and CDR2 SNEGSKA (reference sequence). This CDR3 is 10 amino acids long. Between the trimmed V and J ends, which lost 6 bases and 8 bases, there was a span of 8 bases. The CDR3 here is CSARAYEQFF. CDR3 DNA sequence: TGCAGTGCCCGAGCGTATGAGCAGTTCTTC.

The genes are TRBV4-2 and TRBJ1-2; D might be TRBD1 (6 bases). V dropped 0 bases and J dropped 2 bases, with 10 bases sitting between them. Per germline, CDR1 LGHNA and CDR2 YNFKEQ. CDR3 size: 15 residues. CDR3 DNA sequence: TGTGCCAGCAGCCAAGATTACAGGGCCAACTATGGCTACACCTTC. It codes for CASSQDYRANYGYTF.

This chain joins TRBV25-1 and TRBJ2-7; 11 nucleotides agree with TRBD1. V was clipped by 6 bases and J by 3 bases; unmatched bases: 7. CDR1 and CDR2 from the germline V gene are MGHDK and SYGVNS. The CDR3 length is 15 residues. CDR3 nucleotide sequence: TGTGCCAGCAGAGGACAGGGGGCGGGCTTCTACGAGCAGTACTTC. Translated: CASRGQGAGFYEQYF.